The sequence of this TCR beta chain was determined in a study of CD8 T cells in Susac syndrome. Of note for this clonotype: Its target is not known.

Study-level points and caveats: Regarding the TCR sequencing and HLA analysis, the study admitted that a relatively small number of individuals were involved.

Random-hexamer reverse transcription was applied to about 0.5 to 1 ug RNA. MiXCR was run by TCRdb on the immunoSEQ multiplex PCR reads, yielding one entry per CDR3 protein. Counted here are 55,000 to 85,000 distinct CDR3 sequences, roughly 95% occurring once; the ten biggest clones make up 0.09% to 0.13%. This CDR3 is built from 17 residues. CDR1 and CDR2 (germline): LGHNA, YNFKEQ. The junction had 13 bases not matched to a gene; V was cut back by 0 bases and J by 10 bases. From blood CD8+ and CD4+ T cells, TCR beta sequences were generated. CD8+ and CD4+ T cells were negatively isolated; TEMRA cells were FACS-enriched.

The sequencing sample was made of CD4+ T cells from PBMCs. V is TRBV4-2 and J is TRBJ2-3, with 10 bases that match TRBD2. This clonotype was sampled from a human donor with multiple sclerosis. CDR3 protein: CASSQEGVAGGFRSQYF. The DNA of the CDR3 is TGTGCCAGCAGCCAAGAGGGGGTAGCGGGGGGTTTCCGGTCGCAGTATTTT.